Below are 22 T cell receptor beta chains sequenced from a single sample in a study of OX40 agonist ivuxolimab in advanced cancers. Profiled with immunoSEQ multiplex PCR; TCRdb holds only in-frame clones, not every one. The repertoire consists of over 85,000 clones, with about 90% occurring once and the leading ten covering 1.5% to 2%. This specimen consisted of CD4+ or CD8+ T cells sorted from blood, obtained in a trial of the OX40 agonist ivuxolimab. The receptors stem from an adult with an advanced solid tumor such as melanoma, head and neck, liver or kidney cancer.

The rearrangement joins TRBV7-2 to TRBJ2-7; D not certain. The length of the CDR3 is 15 residues. Germline V gene data show CDR1 as SGHTA and CDR2 as FQGNSA. V lost 1 base and J 1 base, leaving 11 bases between the germline ends. CDR3 sequence: CASSLVPVRSYEQYF. The CDR3 DNA is TGTGCCAGCAGCTTAGTTCCGGTCCGGTCCTACGAGCAGTACTTC.

The chain links TRBV5-1 to TRBJ2-7; the D is unclear. The V end lost 0 bases, the J end lost 6 bases, and 13 bases lay between the germline ends. The CDR3 is made up of 14 amino acids. The germline V gene encodes CDR1 SGHRS and CDR2 YFSETQ. The CDR3 loop reads CASSLAAGSSEQYF. CDR3 nucleotide sequence: TGCGCCAGCAGCTTGGCGGCAGGCTCTTCCGAGCAGTACTTC.

This rearrangement joins TRBV7-2 to TRBJ2-3; unclear D gene. The V gene's germline CDR1 is SGHTA and CDR2 FQGNSA. The CDR3 totals 15 residues. V shed 4 bases and J shed 2 bases, with 13 bases lying between them. CDR3 residues: CASSYVAGTTDTQYF. As DNA, the CDR3 is TGTGCCAGCAGCTACGTAGCCGGAACCACAGATACGCAGTATTTT.

The chain combines TRBV5-1 with TRBJ2-2; D is uncertain. CDR1 SGHRS and CDR2 YFSETQ come from the germline V gene. Trimming removed 6 bases from V and 5 bases from J, with 17 bases in between. The CDR3 extends over 15 amino acids. Here the CDR3 DNA reads TGCGCCAGCAAGCTCGGCTCGCCGAGTACCGGGGAGCTGTTTTTT. The encoded protein is CASKLGSPSTGELFF.

The J gene is TRBJ2-7, the V gene TRBV18; D possibly corresponds to TRBD1 (6 bases). Trimming shortened V by 3 bases and J by 2 bases, and 11 bases separated the two germline ends. Germline V gene sequence: CDR1 KGHSH, CDR2 LQKENI. This CDR3 has 14 amino acids. The CDR3 here is CASSPQGWAYEQYF. Written as DNA, the CDR3 is TGTGCCAGCTCACCGCAGGGGTGGGCCTACGAGCAGTACTTC. Supplemented by reference TRBV18 and TRBJ2-7, the full variable domain reads NAGVMQNPRHLVRRRGQEARLRCSPMKGHSHVYWYRQLPEEGLKFMVYLQKENIIDESGMPKERFSAEFPKEGPSILRIQQVVRGDSAAYFCASSPQGWAYEQYFGPGTRLTVT.

The chain links TRBV5-1 to TRBJ2-6; D is unresolved. Germline CDR1 reads SGHRS; CDR2 reads YFSETQ. The CDR3 contains 14 residues. V was pared by 4 bases and J by 4 bases, with 9 bases between. The CDR3 DNA follows: TGCGCCAGCAGCGGATCCGTGGGGGCCAACGTCCTGACTTTC. This encodes CASSGSVGANVLTF.

The genes are TRBV5-1 and TRBJ2-2; the D gene is possibly TRBD2 (5 bases). Trimming pared 6 bases from V and 3 bases from J, leaving 18 bases between. CDR3 length: 16 residues. Germline V CDR1 and CDR2: SGHRS, YFSETQ. CDR3 nucleotide sequence: TGCGCCAGCACCCCATCCCCGGGGTATGACACCGGGGAGCTGTTTTTT. Translated, it gives CASTPSPGYDTGELFF.

The chain employs TRBV10-3 and TRBJ2-7, with 8 nucleotides matching TRBD2. V trimming: 4 bases; J trimming: 2 bases; junction bases outside the gene matches: 7. The germline CDR1 and CDR2 sequences are ENHRY and SYGVKD. CDR3 length: 15 residues. Here the CDR3 DNA reads TGTGCCATCAGTGGGGCGGGAGGAGGGCCCTACGAGCAGTACTTC. Its protein is CAISGAGGGPYEQYF.

This clone was recorded once. The CDR3: CASSPLGLRDTEAFF. The CDR3 DNA reads TGTGCCAGCAGCCCACTGGGGTTACGGGACACTGAAGCTTTCTTT. This chain connects TRBV9 to TRBJ1-1; D unclear. The germline gives CDR1 SGDLS, CDR2 YYNGEE. V was shortened by 4 bases and J by 3 bases, with 16 bases between the two germline ends. CDR3 size: 15 residues.

The chain combines TRBV5-1 with TRBJ1-6, with D unclear. The length of the CDR3 is 12 residues. The V end was cut by 1 base, the J end by 7 bases, with 3 bases between. The V gene's germline CDR1 is SGHRS and CDR2 YFSETQ. The DNA for the CDR3 is TGCGCCAGCAGCTTGACAAATTCACCCCTCCACTTT. Residues: CASSLTNSPLHF.

The sample holds one count of this clone. The chain couples TRBV6-4 to TRBJ2-3; D gene unclear. CDR1 is MRHNA, CDR2 SNTAGT, per germline. The V and J ends lost 6 bases and 0 bases respectively, with 10 bases between them. CDR3 size: 14 residues. The CDR3, as DNA: TGTGCCAGCAGCCTCGACACGAGCACAGATACGCAGTATTTT. Translating it yields CASSLDTSTDTQYF.

The J gene is TRBJ2-7, the V gene TRBV6-1; 7 bases are shared with TRBD1. Trimming removed 1 base from V and 1 base from J; junction bases left unmatched: 4. The CDR3 loop spans 15 amino acids. Germline CDR1 MNHNS, CDR2 SASEGT. CDR3 sequence (DNA): TGTGCCAGCAGTGAAGAGGCAGGGGGTTCCTACGAGCAGTACTTC. Its translation: CASSEEAGGSYEQYF.

The J gene is TRBJ1-2, the V gene TRBV5-6; unclear D gene. Per germline, CDR1 SGHDT and CDR2 YYEEEE. The CDR3 runs 15 residues. V lost 4 bases and J lost 4, with 17 bases in between. The CDR3 loop is CASSSGRLAPYGYTF. CDR3 nucleotides: TGTGCCAGCAGCAGTGGGAGGTTAGCCCCCTATGGCTACACCTTC.

The rearrangement joins TRBV21-1 to TRBJ2-7; TRBD2 was called by the table and not checked on the DNA. TRBV21-1 is shown as a pseudogene. This CDR3 has 16 residues. CDR3: CASSHHYGGRSYEQYF. The CDR3 DNA sequence: TGTGCCAGCAGCCACCACTACGGCGGGAGGTCCTACGAGCAGTACTTC.

The chain has TRBV5-4 and TRBJ2-5, with 7 nucleotides matching TRBD2. V was pared by 2 bases and J by 3 bases, with 4 bases of the junction left unmatched. The CDR3 contains 14 residues. Germline V gene data show CDR1 as SGHNT and CDR2 as YYREEE (reference sequence). The CDR3 sequence is CASSLRSGKETQYF. The CDR3 DNA is TGTGCCAGCAGCTTAAGGAGCGGGAAAGAGACCCAGTACTTC.

The V and J genes are TRBV7-3 and TRBJ2-1; 7 nucleotides line up with TRBD1. The germline V gene encodes CDR1 SGHTA and CDR2 FQGTGA. This CDR3 has 15 amino acids. The junction had 8 bases not matched to a gene; V was cut back by 1 base and J by 8 bases. CDR3 DNA sequence: TGTGCCAGCAGCTTAATATTACAGGGGAGTCATGAGCAGTTCTTC. This translates into CASSLILQGSHEQFF.

The CDR3 is CASSAPGQGAQETQYF. CDR3 nucleotide sequence: TGTGCCAGCAGCGCCCCGGGACAGGGGGCCCAAGAGACCCAGTACTTC. The chain links TRBV7-9 to TRBJ2-5; 12 bases are a match to TRBD1. The CDR3 has 16 amino acids. The J segment lost 1 base and the V segment lost 5 bases, leaving 5 bases of the junction unmatched. Germline loops: CDR1 SEHNR, CDR2 FQNEAQ (reference sequence).

The chain employs TRBV30 and TRBJ2-7; 11 bases are shared with TRBD2. Germline V gives CDR1 GTSNPN, CDR2 SVGIG (reference sequence). The CDR3 loop spans 14 amino acids. V was pared by 2 bases and J by 2 bases, with 2 bases of the junction left unmatched. The CDR3 DNA sequence: TGTGCCTGGAGTAGGGGACTAGCGGCCTACGAGCAGTACTTC. Protein: CAWSRGLAAYEQYF.

This chain joins TRBV6-1 and TRBJ1-2; tentatively, D is TRBD1 (5 bases). The V end was cut by 3 bases, the J end by 0 bases, with 11 bases between. The CDR3 is made up of 15 amino acids. Germline loops: CDR1 MNHNS, CDR2 SASEGT. CDR3 DNA: TGTGCCAGCAGTGAGTGGACGGGACCTAACTATGGCTACACCTTC. Translated, it gives CASSEWTGPNYGYTF.

The chain combines TRBV10-3 with TRBJ1-2; a possible D gene is TRBD1 (6 bases). CDR1 is ENHRY and CDR2 is SYGVKD in the germline V gene. V lost 0 bases to trimming and J lost 3 bases, with 8 bases between them. The length of the CDR3 is 14 residues. The CDR3 spells CAISESRGDYGYTF. The DNA of the CDR3 is TGTGCCATCAGTGAGTCCAGGGGAGACTATGGCTACACCTTC.

The chain recombines TRBV19 with TRBJ1-2; 12 bases align to TRBD1. CDR3 size: 16 residues. CDR1 is LNHDA, CDR2 SQIVND, per germline (reference sequence). J was trimmed by 7 bases and V by 1 base; bases with no gene match: 7. CDR3 nucleotide sequence: TGTGCCAGTAGTATAGGCGGGGACAGGGGGCAGGGTGGCTACACCTTC. It codes for CASSIGGDRGQGGYTF.

This chain uses TRBV5-4 with TRBJ1-1, with D maybe TRBD1 (5 bases). Looked up from germline, CDR1 is SGHNT and CDR2 is YYREEE (reference sequence). The ends were cut back, 2 bases at V and 1 base at J, with 15 bases in the middle. The CDR3 sequence is 16 residues long. The CDR3 spells CASSLGVPARNTEAFF. The DNA of the CDR3 is TGTGCCAGCAGCTTAGGGGTCCCCGCGAGGAACACTGAAGCTTTCTTT.